One sample yielded the 18 T cell receptor beta chains listed below, sequenced in a study of blood T cell repertoires in COVID-19. The assay was immunoSEQ multiplex PCR, and TCRdb's table has in-frame clones only and misses some. Of tens of thousands of clones listed, just under 85% were seen once; the top ten hold less than 6.5%. Sequencing was done on a sample of peripheral blood. The receptors shown here come from a man aged 65-85 years with acute or convalescent COVID-19.

The sample holds one count of this clone. The chain uses TRBV7-8 and TRBJ2-1; 9 bases are shared with TRBD1. The germline V gene encodes CDR1 SGHVS and CDR2 FQNEAQ. Unmatched junction bases numbered 9, after V lost 5 bases and J lost 1 base. The CDR3 runs 17 residues. Here the CDR3 DNA reads TGTGCCAGCAGCATAGGGGGAGACAGGGGGTCCTACAATGAGCAGTTCTTC. Translated, it gives CASSIGGDRGSYNEQFF.

Here the CDR3 DNA reads TGTGCCAGCTCACCACCGTCGTTTAGCGGGGGTCCCACCGGGGAGCTGTTTTTT. It encodes CASSPPSFSGGPTGELFF. This rearrangement joins TRBV18 to TRBJ2-2; TRBD2 aligns across 9 bases. The germline V gene has CDR1 KGHSH and CDR2 LQKENI. The CDR3 has 18 residues. J lost 4 bases, V lost 0 bases, and 9 bases had no gene match.

To note about this clone: The junction departs from germline at one end; a sequencing error may be responsible. V gene TRBV7-7 combines with J gene TRBJ1-3; the D gene is possibly TRBD1 (5 bases). CDR3 length: 15 amino acids. Looked up from germline, CDR1 is SSHAT and CDR2 is FNYEAQ (reference sequence). DNA of the CDR3: TGTGCTAGCAGCTTAGCCCCCGGGGGGGGAAACACCATATATTTT. Translated, it gives CASSLAPGGGNTIYF.

The rearrangement joins TRBV6-5 to TRBJ2-1; D possibly corresponds to TRBD2 (6 bases). The V end lost 8 bases, the J end lost 3 bases, and 8 bases lay between the germline ends. This CDR3 region has 12 residues. The germline gives CDR1 MNHEY, CDR2 SVGAGI. The CDR3 sequence: CASGGFYNEQFF. The DNA for the CDR3 is TGTGCCAGCGGGGGGTTCTACAATGAGCAGTTCTTC.

This chain connects TRBV11-2 to TRBJ2-5, with TRBD2 as a possible D gene (7 bases). V shed 5 bases and J shed 5 bases, with 18 bases lying between them. CDR3 length: 15 residues. Germline V lookup: CDR1 SGHAT, CDR2 FQNNGV. The CDR3 reads CASSRKRGEGETQYF. The CDR3 DNA reads TGTGCCAGCAGCAGAAAAAGGGGGGAGGGGGAGACCCAGTACTTC. The entire variable domain, with the rest obtained from reference TRBV11-2 and TRBJ2-5, is as follows: EAGVAQSPRYKIIEKRQSVAFWCNPISGHATLYWYQQILGQGPKLLIQFQNNGVVDDSQLPKDRFSAERLKGVDSTLKIQPAKLEDSAVYLCASSRKRGEGETQYFGPGTRLLVL.

The V and J genes are TRBV5-1 and TRBJ2-5, with a weak D call TRBD2 (6 bases). V gave up 4 bases and J gave up 3 bases, with 13 bases separating them. Germline CDR1 reads SGHRS; CDR2 reads YFSETQ. This CDR3 comprises 14 residues. The CDR3: CASSAGPGEETQYF. In DNA form, the CDR3 reads TGCGCCAGCAGCGCCGGGCCGGGGGAAGAGACCCAGTACTTC.

The chain employs TRBV5-4 and TRBJ2-1; 9 bases match TRBD1. V shed 4 bases, J shed 8 bases, and the junction held 4 bases outside the gene matches. This CDR3 has 13 amino acids. Per germline, CDR1 SGHNT and CDR2 YYREEE (reference sequence). The CDR3 here is CASSPQGADEQFF. The DNA for the CDR3 is TGTGCCAGCAGCCCACAGGGGGCCGATGAGCAGTTCTTC.

This rearrangement joins TRBV19 to TRBJ1-2; D not certain. V was trimmed by 3 bases and J by 2 bases, leaving 10 bases between them. This CDR3 is 14 amino acids long. CDR1 is LNHDA, CDR2 SQIVND, per germline (reference sequence). In nucleotides, the CDR3 is TGTGCCAGTAGTATCCAGGCGGGAAACTATGGCTACACCTTC. It is translated as CASSIQAGNYGYTF.

This chain uses TRBV5-1 with TRBJ2-5, with TRBD2 identical over 10 bases. Germline CDR1 reads SGHRS; CDR2 reads YFSETQ. This CDR3 has 15 residues. After removal of 8 bases from V and 1 base from J, the junction contained 8 bases not matched to a gene. Here the CDR3 DNA reads TGCGCCAGTGCGACTAGCGGGTACCTCCAAGAGACCCAGTACTTC. This gives the protein CASATSGYLQETQYF.

This clone has just one count. The genes are TRBV5-8 and TRBJ2-5; 10 nucleotides agree with TRBD1. Germline V gives CDR1 SGHTS, CDR2 YDEGEE. V shed 4 bases and J 7 bases; nucleotides not matched to a gene: 10. The CDR3 covers 15 residues. For the CDR3, the DNA is TGTGCCAGCAGCCGAGCCGGGACAGGGGATGGGACCCAGTACTTC. This encodes CASSRAGTGDGTQYF.

The CDR3 DNA sequence: TGCGCCAGCAGCAAGGACAGGGCAGGCGATGAGCAGTTCTTC. This translates into CASSKDRAGDEQFF. This chain links TRBV5-1 with TRBJ2-1; 8 nucleotides align to TRBD1. The CDR3 loop spans 14 amino acids. Trimming at V came to 4 bases and at J to 8 bases, leaving 8 bases not matched to a gene. Per the germline V gene, CDR1 is SGHRS and CDR2 is YFSETQ.

This chain joins TRBV6-5 and TRBJ2-2; possible D gene TRBD1, 5 bases. The CDR3 extends over 14 amino acids. Per the germline V gene, CDR1 is MNHEY and CDR2 is SVGAGI. Trimming left V 7 bases short and J 1 base short, with 10 bases between. CDR3 coding DNA: TGTGCCAGCACCCGGACACTGAACACCGGGGAGCTGTTTTTT. It encodes CASTRTLNTGELFF.

The J gene is TRBJ2-7, the V gene TRBV3-1 (or the pseudogene TRBV3-2); D is perhaps TRBD1 (6 bases). This CDR3 is built from 17 residues. Deletions cut 4 bases from V and 1 base from J, with 20 bases between. The germline gives CDR1 LGHDT, CDR2 YNNKEL (reference sequence). This CDR3 is CASSLAPTGLGSYEQYF. CDR3 nucleotide sequence: TGTGCCAGCAGCCTCGCCCCCACAGGGTTAGGGTCCTACGAGCAGTACTTC.

This chain connects TRBV9 to TRBJ2-1; 7 bases fit TRBD2. There are 14 residues in the CDR3. J was trimmed by 9 bases and V by 4 bases; bases with no gene match: 10. CDR1 and CDR2 from the germline V gene are SGDLS and YYNGEE. CDR3 DNA sequence: TGTGCCAGCAGCACAATAAGCGGGGAAGCTGAGCAGTTCTTC. The encoded protein is CASSTISGEAEQFF.

This chain connects TRBV6-5 to TRBJ1-2; D not resolved. The CDR3 sequence is 14 residues long. Germline V lookup: CDR1 MNHEY, CDR2 SVGAGI. V lost 0 bases, J lost 6 bases, and 11 bases lay in between. The CDR3 DNA reads as TGTGCCAGCAGTTACTCGACGGCGGGGAATGGCTACACCTTC. Encoded protein: CASSYSTAGNGYTF.

The V and J genes are TRBV2 and TRBJ2-7, with TRBD2 matching 11 bases. Germline CDR1 is SNHLY and CDR2 is FYNNEI. The CDR3 spans 14 residues. Germline trimming cut 6 bases from V and 6 bases from J; bases unmatched to any gene: 7. The CDR3 sequence: CASRTGLAVGEQYF. The CDR3, as DNA: TGTGCCAGCAGGACGGGACTAGCGGTTGGCGAGCAGTACTTC.

The chain uses TRBV9 and TRBJ2-1, with 16 bases identical to TRBD2. J lost 9 bases, V lost 0 bases, and 6 bases had no gene match. From germline, CDR1 is SGDLS and CDR2 YYNGEE. CDR3 length: 17 amino acids. The DNA of the CDR3 is TGTGCCAGCAGCGTAGGAGGGACTAGCGGGGGGGCTTTTGAGCAGTTCTTC. Translated: CASSVGGTSGGAFEQFF.

The chain combines TRBV19 with TRBJ2-3; 13 bases fit TRBD2. The CDR3 has 16 amino acids. V was pared by 5 bases and J by 5 bases, with 7 bases of the junction left unmatched. Germline V gene lookup returns CDR1 LNHDA and CDR2 SQIVND (reference sequence). The CDR3 is CASSLTSGGAGDTQYF. Here the CDR3 DNA reads TGTGCCAGTAGTCTAACTAGCGGGGGGGCCGGAGATACGCAGTATTTT.